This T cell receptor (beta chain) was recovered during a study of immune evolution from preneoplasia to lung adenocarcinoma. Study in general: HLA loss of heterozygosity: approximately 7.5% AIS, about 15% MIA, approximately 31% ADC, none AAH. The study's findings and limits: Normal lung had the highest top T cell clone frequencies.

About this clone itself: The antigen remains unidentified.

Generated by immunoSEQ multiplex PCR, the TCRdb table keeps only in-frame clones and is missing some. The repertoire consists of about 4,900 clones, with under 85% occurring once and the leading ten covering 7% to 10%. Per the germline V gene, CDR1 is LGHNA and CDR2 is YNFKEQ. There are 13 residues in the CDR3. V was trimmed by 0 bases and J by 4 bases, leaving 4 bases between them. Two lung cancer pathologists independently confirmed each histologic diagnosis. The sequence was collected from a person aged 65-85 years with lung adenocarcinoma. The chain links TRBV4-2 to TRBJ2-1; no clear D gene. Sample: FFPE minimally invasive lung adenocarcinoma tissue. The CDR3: CASSQDLYNEQFF. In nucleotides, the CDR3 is TGTGCCAGCAGCCAAGACCTTTACAATGAGCAGTTCTTC.